The source of this T cell receptor (beta chain) is a study of shared T cell receptors in the human thymus. Measured with immunoSEQ multiplex PCR; TCRdb has only the in-frame clones, and not every one. The sample carries about 540,000 clones, about four fifths recorded once. Germline values: CDR1 SQVTM, CDR2 ANQGSEA. The CDR3 consists of 16 residues. V lost 5 bases, J lost 4 bases, and 10 bases stayed unmatched. This sample was also put to use in a study of human thymus T cells. Per that study: Healthy Finnish infants undergoing corrective surgery for congenital heart defects were used as donors. Thymic material originated from resections removed in the course of corrective heart surgery. Among thymic and blood repertoires, usage of V and J genes appeared biased. What related research reported was that thymic repertoires overlapped highly among unrelated individuals.

The sequence came from a boy in the first two years of life with a congenital heart defect. The chain combines TRBV29-1 with TRBJ2-1; 11 bases align to TRBD2. What was sequenced was thymocytes. CDR3 in DNA: TGCAGCGTTAAAAAACTGACTAGCGGGGAGTACAATGAGCAGTTCTTC. It translates to CSVKKLTSGEYNEQFF.